The source of this T cell receptor (beta chain) is a study of beta chain features in type 1 diabetes. This clone came up a few times. What was sequenced were expressed TCRB transcripts, since all of the isolated RNA had been reverse transcribed. Method: immunoSEQ multiplex PCR; TCRdb's copy keeps in-frame clones and lacks some. The sample records 900,000 or so clones, about a sixth being singletons. The ends were cut back, 1 base at V and 11 bases at J, with 8 bases in the middle. Germline CDR1 MNHNY, CDR2 SVGAGI (reference sequence). The CDR3 extends over 11 amino acids. The chain employs TRBV6-6 and TRBJ1-1; unclear D gene. This clonotype was sampled from a woman aged 18-30 years in good health. The sequencing sample was made of naive CD4+ T cells from blood. This CDR3 reads CASSYLAVAFF. In DNA, the CDR3 is TGTGCCAGCAGTTACTTGGCTGTGGCTTTCTTT.